These 14 T cell receptor beta chains originate from one sample sequenced in a study of shared clonotypes between healthy human individuals. Profiled with immunoSEQ multiplex PCR; TCRdb holds only in-frame clones, not every one. This table has 2 million to 2.5 million clones, 85% to 95% appearing once. Specimen: naive CD4+ T cells from PBMCs. Subset: CD45RA+ positively selected. The receptors shown here come from a man aged 18-30 years in good health. Some clones in this sample may be carry-over from other donors' samples.

Worth noting for this clone: Other DNA sequences in this specimen translate into the identical CDR3. The chain links TRBV6-1 to TRBJ2-7; 7 bases map to TRBD1. The germline V gene has CDR1 MNHNS and CDR2 SASEGT. Trimming cost V 6 bases and J 3 bases; bases outside gene matches: 5. The CDR3 covers 13 residues. The CDR3 here is CASSLGQNYEQYF. The DNA for the CDR3 is TGTGCCAGCAGCCTGGGACAGAACTACGAGCAGTACTTC.

J is TRBJ2-6 and V is TRBV19, with D maybe TRBD1 (6 bases). V was pared by 2 bases and J by 4 bases, with 24 bases between. From germline, CDR1 is LNHDA and CDR2 SQIVND (reference sequence). The CDR3 runs 20 residues. The CDR3 is CASSISGRGRGSYGANVLTF. CDR3 nucleotide sequence: TGTGCCAGTAGTATATCGGGTCGGGGCAGGGGTAGTTACGGGGCCAACGTCCTGACTTTC.

The genes are TRBV6-1 and TRBJ1-5, with unresolved D. Between the trimmed V and J ends, which lost 7 bases and 7 bases, there was a span of 20 bases. CDR1 and CDR2 from the germline V gene are MNHNS and SASEGT. This CDR3 spans 15 amino acids. The CDR3 DNA reads as TGTGCCAGCACTCTTAACAGAGGTCGGGTCCAGCCCCAGCATTTT. It codes for CASTLNRGRVQPQHF.

V usage is TRBV15 and J usage is TRBJ2-5; the D call may be TRBD1 or TRBD2 (5 bases each). The CDR3 sequence is 14 residues long. V gave up 3 bases and J gave up 2 bases, with 10 bases separating them. Germline lookup yields CDR1 LNHNV and CDR2 YYDKDF (reference sequence). The chain's CDR3 is CATSSRDGQETQYF. CDR3 bases: TGTGCCACCAGCAGCCGGGACGGTCAAGAGACCCAGTACTTC. The full variable domain, in which reference TRBV15 and TRBJ2-5 provide the parts outside the CDR3, is DAMVIQNPRYQVTQFGKPVTLSCSQTLNHNVMYWYQQKSSQAPKLLFHYYDKDFNNEADTPDNFQSRRPNTSFCFLDIRSPGLGDTAMYLCATSSRDGQETQYFGPGTRLLVL.

The chain employs TRBV19 and TRBJ2-7; TRBD2 is a possible D gene (5 bases). The CDR3 consists of 14 residues. Trimming removed 5 bases from V and 3 bases from J, with 14 bases in between. Germline CDR1 and CDR2: LNHDA and SQIVND (reference sequence). The CDR3 DNA sequence: TGTGCCAGTAGTCCCTACTGGGAGAACTACGAGCAGTACTTC. Residues: CASSPYWENYEQYF.

The chain carries TRBV9 and TRBJ2-7; no clear D gene. Germline CDR1 SGDLS, CDR2 YYNGEE. Deletions cut 0 bases from V and 3 bases from J, with 13 bases between. The CDR3 runs 15 residues. The CDR3 DNA reads as TGTGCCAGCAGCGTAGACCCCACTCGCGGCTACGAGCAGTACTTC. This gives the protein CASSVDPTRGYEQYF.

The rearrangement uses TRBV6-1 and TRBJ1-3; possible D gene TRBD1, 6 bases. Trimming stripped 7 bases from V and 1 base from J, with 11 bases between. Germline V lookup: CDR1 MNHNS, CDR2 SASEGT. This CDR3 has 14 residues. CDR3 nucleotides: TGTGCCAGCAACGAAAGGGGGTCTGGAAACACCATATATTTT. This gives the protein CASNERGSGNTIYF.

The genes are TRBV27 and TRBJ1-2; a weak D match, TRBD1 (6 bases). Between the trimmed V and J ends, which lost 6 bases and 8 bases, there was a span of 16 bases. The CDR3 has 13 residues. Germline V CDR1 and CDR2: MNHEY, SMNVEV (reference sequence). The CDR3 DNA sequence: TGTGCCAGCAGGAGTACAGGGTTGGGCGGCTACACCTTC. It specifies CASRSTGLGGYTF.

V gene TRBV5-1 combines with J gene TRBJ2-7, with no clear D. The CDR3 totals 11 residues. V was clipped by 4 bases and J by 7 bases, with 9 bases between them. Germline values: CDR1 SGHRS, CDR2 YFSETQ. DNA of the CDR3: TGCGCCAGCAGCGCCGACCGAGAGCAGTACTTC. Protein sequence: CASSADREQYF.

The gene calls are TRBV6-1 and TRBJ2-1; 11 bases agree with TRBD2. The CDR3 runs to 14 residues. Germline CDR1 reads MNHNS; CDR2 reads SASEGT. J gave up 8 bases and V 11 bases, and 11 bases lay outside the gene matches. The CDR3 loop is CAVISGRAYDEQFF. CDR3 in DNA: TGTGCCGTAATTAGCGGGAGGGCCTATGATGAGCAGTTCTTC.

The J gene is TRBJ1-6, the V gene TRBV4-3, with D perhaps matching TRBD1 (6 bases). V shed 1 base and J shed 3 bases, with 13 bases lying between them. The CDR3 spans 17 residues. CDR1 is LGHNA, CDR2 YSLEER, per germline. CDR3 sequence (DNA): TGCGCCAGCAGCCAAGCCCAGGGGACCAGCTATAATTCACCCCTCCACTTT. Encoded protein: CASSQAQGTSYNSPLHF.

The chain uses TRBV7-8 and TRBJ2-5; D remains ambiguous. Trimming stripped 2 bases from V and 4 bases from J, with 11 bases between. The CDR3 has 14 amino acids. Germline CDR1 reads SGHVS; CDR2 reads FQNEAQ. This CDR3 is CASSLRGWGETQYF. As DNA, the CDR3 is TGTGCCAGCAGCTTACGAGGTTGGGGAGAGACCCAGTACTTC.

As regards this clone: This specimen includes other DNA sequences encoding the same CDR3. V is TRBV9 and J is TRBJ2-5; 7 nucleotides match TRBD2. J lost 4 bases, V lost 0 bases, and 6 bases had no gene match. Per the germline V gene, CDR1 is SGDLS and CDR2 is YYNGEE. The CDR3 has 15 amino acids. CDR3: CASSVGGGLGETQYF. CDR3 DNA: TGTGCCAGCAGCGTAGGGGGAGGGTTGGGAGAGACCCAGTACTTC.

This chain joins TRBV10-3 and TRBJ2-1; 9 bases align to TRBD2. CDR3 size: 16 residues. In germline, CDR1 is ENHRY, CDR2 SYGVKD. Trimming at V came to 11 bases and at J to 7 bases, leaving 18 bases not matched to a gene. CDR3 region: CASGLGGRASRNEQFF. The CDR3 coding sequence is TGTGCCTCGGGACTGGGCGGGAGGGCCTCGAGGAATGAGCAGTTCTTC.